This T cell receptor beta chain was captured in a study of T cell responses to AZD1222 COVID-19 vaccine. Profiling relied on immunoSEQ multiplex PCR, and the TCRdb table lists in-frame clones only, not all of them. The sample carries fewer than 100,000 clones, 85% recorded once. Germline CDR1 LNHNV, CDR2 YYDKDF (reference sequence). Trimming shortened V by 2 bases and J by 4 bases, and 9 bases separated the two germline ends. The length of the CDR3 is 14 residues. The chain joins TRBV15 to TRBJ1-3; D is undetermined. Sequenced material: peripheral blood, taken on day 0 of AZD1222 vaccination. This sequence was found in an adult in good health. The CDR3: CATSRFLEGNTIYF. The CDR3 DNA follows: TGTGCCACCAGCAGATTCCTTGAGGGAAACACCATATATTTT.